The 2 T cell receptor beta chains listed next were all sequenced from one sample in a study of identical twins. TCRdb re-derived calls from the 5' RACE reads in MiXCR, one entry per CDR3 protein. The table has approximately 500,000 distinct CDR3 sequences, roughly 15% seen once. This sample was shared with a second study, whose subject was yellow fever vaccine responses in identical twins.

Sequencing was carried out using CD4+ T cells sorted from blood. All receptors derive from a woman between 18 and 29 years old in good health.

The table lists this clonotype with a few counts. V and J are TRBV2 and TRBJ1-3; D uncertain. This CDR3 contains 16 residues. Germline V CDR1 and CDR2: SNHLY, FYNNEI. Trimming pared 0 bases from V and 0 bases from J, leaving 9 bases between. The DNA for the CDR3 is TGTGCCAGCAGTGAAGCTCGAGCGACCTCTGGAAACACCATATATTTT. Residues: CASSEARATSGNTIYF.

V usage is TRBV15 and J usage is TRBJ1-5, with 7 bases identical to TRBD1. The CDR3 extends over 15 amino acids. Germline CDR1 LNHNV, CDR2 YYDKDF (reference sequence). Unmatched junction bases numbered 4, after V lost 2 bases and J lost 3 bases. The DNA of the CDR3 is TGTGCCACCAGCAGACAGGGGGTGAACAATCAGCCCCAGCATTTT. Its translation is CATSRQGVNNQPQHF. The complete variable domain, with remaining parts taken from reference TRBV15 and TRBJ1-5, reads DAMVIQNPRYQVTQFGKPVTLSCSQTLNHNVMYWYQQKSSQAPKLLFHYYDKDFNNEADTPDNFQSRRPNTSFCFLDIRSPGLGDTAMYLCATSRQGVNNQPQHFGDGTRLSIL.